The clone carrying this T cell receptor (beta chain) was detected only once. What it recognizes is unknown. Genomic DNA, serving as template, underwent TCR beta VDJ and CDR3 profiling. In TCRdb, the reads were re-called with MiXCR into one record per CDR3 protein. The profile shows approximately 300,000 distinct CDR3 sequences, approximately 58% of them singletons. The data were obtained in a study of CD8+CD57+ T cells in acquired aplastic anemia. Study conclusions and caveats: Fewer than 35 shared CD8+ CDR3s appeared highly expressed within patients' immunodominant clones.

For sequencing, patients were chosen who had shown expansion of CD8+CD57+ cells by flow cytometry. CDR3 length: 12 residues. V was pared by 1 base and J by 6 bases, with 10 bases between. CDR1 DFQATT and CDR2 SNEGSKA come from the germline V gene (reference sequence). The chain links TRBV20-1 to TRBJ2-7; D is unclear. The sequenced material came from sorted CD4+, CD8+, or CD8+CD57+ T cells (not recorded which) from PBMCs. The source is a human donor with aplastic anemia. The CDR3 DNA reads as TGCAGTGCTAGAGGGGTGAGAGGCGAGCAGTACTTC. It specifies CSARGVRGEQYF.